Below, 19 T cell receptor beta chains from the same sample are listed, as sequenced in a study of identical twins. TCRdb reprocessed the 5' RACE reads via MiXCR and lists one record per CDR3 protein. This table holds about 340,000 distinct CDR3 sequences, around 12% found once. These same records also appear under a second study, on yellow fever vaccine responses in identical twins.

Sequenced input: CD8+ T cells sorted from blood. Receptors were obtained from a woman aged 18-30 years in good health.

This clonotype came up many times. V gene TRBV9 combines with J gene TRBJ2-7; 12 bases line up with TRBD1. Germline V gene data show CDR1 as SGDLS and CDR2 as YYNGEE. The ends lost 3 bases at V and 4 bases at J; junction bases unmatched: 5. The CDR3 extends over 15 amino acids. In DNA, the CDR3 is TGTGCCAGCAGCGCCGGGACAGGGGGCGGTTACGAGCAGTACTTC. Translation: CASSAGTGGGYEQYF.

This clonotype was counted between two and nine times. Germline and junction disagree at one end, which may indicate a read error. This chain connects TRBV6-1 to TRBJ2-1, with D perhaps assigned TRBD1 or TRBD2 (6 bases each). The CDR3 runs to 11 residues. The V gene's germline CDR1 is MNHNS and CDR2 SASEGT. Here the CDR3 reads CASIGGPGPDF. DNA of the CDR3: TGTGCCAGCATTGGGGGGCCCGGCCCGGATTTC.

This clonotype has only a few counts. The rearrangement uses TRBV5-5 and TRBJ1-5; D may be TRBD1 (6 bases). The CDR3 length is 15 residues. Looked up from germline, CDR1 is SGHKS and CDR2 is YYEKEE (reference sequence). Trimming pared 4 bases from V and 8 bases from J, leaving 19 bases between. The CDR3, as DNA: TGTGCCAGCAGCCCACGGGGGCAGGGAGATAAGCCCCAGCATTTT. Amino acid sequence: CASSPRGQGDKPQHF. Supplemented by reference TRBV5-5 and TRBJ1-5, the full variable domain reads DAGVTQSPTHLIKTRGQQVTLRCSPISGHKSVSWYQQVLGQGPQFIFQYYEKEERGRGNFPDRFSARQFPNYSSELNVNALLLGDSALYLCASSPRGQGDKPQHFGDGTRLSIL.

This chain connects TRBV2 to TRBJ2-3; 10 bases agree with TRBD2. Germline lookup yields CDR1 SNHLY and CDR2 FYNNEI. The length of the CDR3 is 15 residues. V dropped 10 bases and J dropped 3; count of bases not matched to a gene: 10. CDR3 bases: TGTGCCACCAAGACCCTAGCGGGGGTAACAGATACGCAGTATTTT. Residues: CATKTLAGVTDTQYF.

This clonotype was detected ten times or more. CDR3 sequence reads: CSVAQAGGEQYF. The DNA for the CDR3 is TGCAGCGTGGCCCAGGCAGGGGGCGAGCAGTACTTC. The chain recombines TRBV29-1 with TRBJ2-7, with 7 bases lining up with TRBD1. The germline gives CDR1 SQVTM, CDR2 ANQGSEA. The junction had 8 bases not matched to a gene; V was cut back by 6 bases and J by 6 bases. CDR3 size: 12 residues.

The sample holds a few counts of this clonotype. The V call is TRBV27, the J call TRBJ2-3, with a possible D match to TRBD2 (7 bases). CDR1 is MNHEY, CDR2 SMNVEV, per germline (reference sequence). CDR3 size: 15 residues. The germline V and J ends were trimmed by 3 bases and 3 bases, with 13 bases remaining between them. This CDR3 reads CASSFRRGGTDTQYF. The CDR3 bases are TGTGCCAGCAGTTTCAGGAGGGGGGGGACAGATACGCAGTATTTT.

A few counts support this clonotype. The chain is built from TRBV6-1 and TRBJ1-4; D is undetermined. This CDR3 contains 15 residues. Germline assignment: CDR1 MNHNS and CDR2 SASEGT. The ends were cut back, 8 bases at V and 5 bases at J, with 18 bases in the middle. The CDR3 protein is CASGSDPEENEKLFF. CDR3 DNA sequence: TGTGCCAGCGGATCGGACCCCGAGGAAAATGAAAAACTGTTTTTT.

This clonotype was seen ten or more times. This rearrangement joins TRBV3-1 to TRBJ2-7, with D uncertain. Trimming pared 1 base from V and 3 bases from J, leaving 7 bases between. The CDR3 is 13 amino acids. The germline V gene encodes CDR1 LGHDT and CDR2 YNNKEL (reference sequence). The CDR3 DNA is TGTGCCAGCAGCCAAGGCGACTTCTACGAGCAGTACTTC. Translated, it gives CASSQGDFYEQYF.

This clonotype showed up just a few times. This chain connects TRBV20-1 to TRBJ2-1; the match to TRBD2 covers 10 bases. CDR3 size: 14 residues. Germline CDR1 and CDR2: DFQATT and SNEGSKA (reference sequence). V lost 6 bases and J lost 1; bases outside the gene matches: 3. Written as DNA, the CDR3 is TGCAGTGCGAGGACTAGCGGTTCCTACAATGAGCAGTTCTTC. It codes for CSARTSGSYNEQFF.

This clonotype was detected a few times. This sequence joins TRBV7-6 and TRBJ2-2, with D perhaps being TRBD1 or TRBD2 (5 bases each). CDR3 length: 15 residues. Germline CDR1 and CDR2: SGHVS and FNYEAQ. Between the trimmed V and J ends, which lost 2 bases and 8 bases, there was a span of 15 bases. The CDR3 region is CASSLLLGPGGELFF. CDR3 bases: TGTGCCAGCAGCTTATTGCTGGGACCGGGTGGGGAGCTGTTTTTT.

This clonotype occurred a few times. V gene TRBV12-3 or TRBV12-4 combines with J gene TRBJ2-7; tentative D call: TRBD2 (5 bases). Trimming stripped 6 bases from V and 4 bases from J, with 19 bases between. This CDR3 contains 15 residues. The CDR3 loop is CASSPPYRTDYEQYF. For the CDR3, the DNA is TGTGCCAGCAGCCCACCTTATAGGACTGATTACGAGCAGTACTTC.

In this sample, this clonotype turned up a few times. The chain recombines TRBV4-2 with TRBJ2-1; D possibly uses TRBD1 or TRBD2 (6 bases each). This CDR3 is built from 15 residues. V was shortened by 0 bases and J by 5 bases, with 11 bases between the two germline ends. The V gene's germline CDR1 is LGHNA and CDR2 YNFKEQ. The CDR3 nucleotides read TGTGCCAGCAGCCAAGATTGGGGGGCCGACAATGAGCAGTTCTTC. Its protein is CASSQDWGADNEQFF.

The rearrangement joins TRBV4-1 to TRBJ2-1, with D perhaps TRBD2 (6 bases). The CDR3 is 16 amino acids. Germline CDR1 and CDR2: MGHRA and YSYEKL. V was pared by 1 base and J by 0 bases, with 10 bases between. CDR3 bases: TGCGCCAGCAGCCAAGTTACCGGGGGCTCCTACAATGAGCAGTTCTTC. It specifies CASSQVTGGSYNEQFF.

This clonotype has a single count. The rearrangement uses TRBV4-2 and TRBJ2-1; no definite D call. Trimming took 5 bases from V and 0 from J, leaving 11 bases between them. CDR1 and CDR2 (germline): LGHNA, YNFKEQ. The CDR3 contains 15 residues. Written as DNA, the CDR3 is TGTGCCAGCAGCTCGACCCCACGCTCCTACAATGAGCAGTTCTTC. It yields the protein CASSSTPRSYNEQFF.

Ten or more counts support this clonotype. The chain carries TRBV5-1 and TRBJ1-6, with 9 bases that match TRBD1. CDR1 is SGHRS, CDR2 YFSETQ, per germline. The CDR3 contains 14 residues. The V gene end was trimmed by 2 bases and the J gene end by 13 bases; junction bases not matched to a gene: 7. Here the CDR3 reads CASSFNRGLSPLHF. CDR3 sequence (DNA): TGCGCCAGCAGCTTCAACAGGGGGCTAAGCCCCCTCCACTTT.

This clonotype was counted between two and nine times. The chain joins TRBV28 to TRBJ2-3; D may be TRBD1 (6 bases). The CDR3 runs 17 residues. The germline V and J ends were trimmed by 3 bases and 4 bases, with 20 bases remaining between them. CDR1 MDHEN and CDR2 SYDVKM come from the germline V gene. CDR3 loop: CASSFPRGVATPDTQYF. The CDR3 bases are TGTGCCAGCAGTTTCCCCAGGGGAGTGGCAACCCCAGATACGCAGTATTTT.

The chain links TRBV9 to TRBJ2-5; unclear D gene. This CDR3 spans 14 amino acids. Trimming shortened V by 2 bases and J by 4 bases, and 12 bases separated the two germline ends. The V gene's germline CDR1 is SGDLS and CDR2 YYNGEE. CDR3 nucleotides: TGTGCCAGCAGCGTCCCTGATGGTCGAGAGACCCAGTACTTC. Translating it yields CASSVPDGRETQYF.

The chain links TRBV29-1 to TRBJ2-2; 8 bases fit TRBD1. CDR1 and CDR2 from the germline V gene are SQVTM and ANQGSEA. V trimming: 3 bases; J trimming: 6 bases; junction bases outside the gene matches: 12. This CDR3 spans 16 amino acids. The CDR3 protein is CSVEVNGAGGSGELFF. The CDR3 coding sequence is TGCAGCGTTGAGGTTAATGGGGCAGGGGGCTCCGGGGAGCTGTTTTTT.

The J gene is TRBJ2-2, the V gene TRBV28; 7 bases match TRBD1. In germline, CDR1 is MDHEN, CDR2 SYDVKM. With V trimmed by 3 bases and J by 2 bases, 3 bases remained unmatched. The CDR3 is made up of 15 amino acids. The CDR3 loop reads CASSLGTVNTGELFF. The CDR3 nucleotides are TGTGCCAGCAGTTTGGGGACAGTTAACACCGGGGAGCTGTTTTTT.